One and the same sample provided the 19 T cell receptor beta chains below, sequenced in a study of blood T cells in healthy people across ages. Then a second PCR, running about 6 to 11 cycles, was carried out with a sample-barcoded 5' primer and a J-beta primer mix. One entry per CDR3 protein, called by TCRdb with MiXCR from the 5' RACE reads. The sample holds around 580,000 distinct CDR3 sequences; more than 45% are singletons and the top ten take under 30%. The specimen was blood. All receptors derive from an elderly man in good health.

The chain couples TRBV29-1 to TRBJ1-2, with a tentative D call TRBD1 (6 bases). The V end lost 7 bases, the J end lost 7 bases, and 16 bases lay between the germline ends. The CDR3 length is 12 residues. The germline gives CDR1 SQVTM, CDR2 ANQGSEA. The CDR3 region has the DNA TGCAGCGCCGCCGGGACACAGTGTGGCTACACCTTC. Translated: CSAAGTQCGYTF.

The table lists this clonotype with a few counts. The V gene is TRBV12-3 or TRBV12-4, the J gene TRBJ2-5, with TRBD1 matching over 9 bases. The CDR3 runs to 15 residues. V lost 5 bases, J lost 2 bases, and 6 bases stayed unmatched. CDR3 DNA sequence: TGTGCCAGCAGTCTCGTAGGGACAGGGCAAGAGACCCAGTACTTC. Residues: CASSLVGTGQETQYF.

The chain employs TRBV3-1 and TRBJ2-1; 7 bases fit TRBD2. The CDR3 has 14 residues. Germline trimming cut 3 bases from V and 4 bases from J; bases unmatched to any gene: 3. Germline CDR1 reads LGHDT; CDR2 reads YNNKEL (reference sequence). CDR3 coding DNA: TGTGCCAGCAGCCAGGCTAGCGGATACAATGAGCAGTTCTTC. Its protein is CASSQASGYNEQFF.

This clonotype was seen just once. The chain has TRBV28 and TRBJ2-1; perhaps TRBD2 as D (5 bases). The germline CDR1 and CDR2 sequences are MDHEN and SYDVKM. The CDR3 extends over 17 amino acids. The ends were cut back, 7 bases at V and 0 bases at J, with 19 bases in the middle. The CDR3 coding sequence is TGTGCCAGCACCCTCACCCGGAGGAGGAGCTCCTACAATGAGCAGTTCTTC. This translates into CASTLTRRRSSYNEQFF.

The rearrangement joins TRBV20-1 to TRBJ2-1, with a weak D call TRBD2 (7 bases). In germline, CDR1 is DFQATT, CDR2 SNEGSKA (reference sequence). The V and J ends lost 6 bases and 3 bases respectively, with 27 bases between them. This CDR3 has 18 residues. The CDR3 DNA follows: TGCAGTGCCCCTGGGGGGGCGCTATCCATAGAGATCTACAATGAGCAGTTCTTC. Amino acids: CSAPGGALSIEIYNEQFF.

The rearrangement uses TRBV12-3 or TRBV12-4 and TRBJ2-5; maybe TRBD2 (5 bases). The CDR3 runs to 14 residues. Trimming shortened V by 3 bases and J by 2 bases, and 10 bases separated the two germline ends. The CDR3 is CASSLDSLQETQYF. CDR3 bases: TGTGCCAGCAGTTTGGACTCTCTACAAGAGACCCAGTACTTC.

This clonotype was seen more than once but under ten times. V is TRBV20-1 and J is TRBJ2-7; no clear D gene. This CDR3 contains 15 residues. Trimming stripped 3 bases from V and 0 bases from J, with 15 bases between. Germline CDR1 is DFQATT and CDR2 is SNEGSKA (reference sequence). This chain's CDR3 is CSASKVFETSYEQYF. The CDR3 DNA reads as TGCAGTGCTAGTAAGGTGTTTGAAACCTCCTACGAGCAGTACTTC.

This clonotype was recorded many times. This chain connects TRBV7-9 to TRBJ1-5; D not resolved. V dropped 5 bases and J dropped 0 bases, with 11 bases sitting between them. Germline CDR1 and CDR2: SEHNR and FQNEAQ (reference sequence). The CDR3 sequence is 15 residues long. CDR3 in amino acids: CASSPRTGSNQPQHF. The CDR3 DNA is TGTGCCAGCAGCCCGAGGACGGGTAGCAATCAGCCCCAGCATTTT.

This chain joins TRBV5-1 and TRBJ1-2; D call uncertain. The CDR3 is 14 amino acids. CDR1 is SGHRS, CDR2 YFSETQ, per germline. The ends were cut back, 1 base at V and 8 bases at J, with 15 bases in the middle. The CDR3 loop reads CASSLSQVSAGYTF. In DNA form, the CDR3 reads TGCGCCAGCAGCTTGTCCCAGGTTTCCGCCGGCTACACCTTC.

This clonotype came up once. Being one base from a much bigger clone, this may be a read error. V and J are TRBV6-5 and TRBJ1-1; D not resolved. Trimming cost V 6 bases and J 4 bases, with 12 bases left between them. This CDR3 has 13 residues. Germline V CDR1 and CDR2: MNHEY, SVGAGI. This chain's CDR3 is CASRRMTTTEAFF. The CDR3 DNA follows: TGTGCCAGCAGAAGGATGACCACCACTGAAGCTTTCTTT.

In this sample, this clonotype turned up once. The chain is built from TRBV12-3 or TRBV12-4 and TRBJ1-1, with D possibly being TRBD1 (6 bases). V was trimmed by 1 base and J by 6 bases, leaving 12 bases between them. CDR3 length equals 14 residues. The CDR3 loop reads CASSLGPGAPEAFF. The CDR3 nucleotides read TGTGCCAGCAGTTTAGGTCCAGGGGCCCCTGAAGCTTTCTTT.

This clonotype was seen only a few times. The chain uses TRBV15 and TRBJ2-3; TRBD2 aligns across 7 bases. The CDR3 totals 14 residues. Germline lookup yields CDR1 LNHNV and CDR2 YYDKDF (reference sequence). V lost 1 base and J lost 4; bases outside the gene matches: 2. Here the CDR3 reads CATSRGGRPDTQYF. CDR3 DNA: TGTGCCACCAGCAGAGGCGGGAGACCAGATACGCAGTATTTT.

The chain is built from TRBV27 and TRBJ1-1; D is ambiguous. Looked up from germline, CDR1 is MNHEY and CDR2 is SMNVEV (reference sequence). The CDR3 loop spans 13 amino acids. With 1 base removed from V and 1 base from J, the gap between germline ends came to 4 bases. This CDR3 is CASSLFWNTEAFF. The CDR3 nucleotides are TGTGCCAGCAGTTTATTTTGGAACACTGAAGCTTTCTTT.

The rearrangement joins TRBV2 to TRBJ2-1, with TRBD2 identical over 14 bases. Unmatched junction bases numbered 4, after V lost 5 bases and J lost 7 bases. The CDR3 contains 15 residues. CDR1 and CDR2 (germline): SNHLY, FYNNEI. The CDR3: CASSPRTSGGNEQFF. The CDR3 DNA reads TGTGCCAGCAGTCCCCGGACTAGCGGGGGGAATGAGCAGTTCTTC.

For this clonotype: A read error may explain this, as a much larger clone is one base away. The V and J genes are TRBV6-6 and TRBJ2-1; D ambiguous. Per the germline V gene, CDR1 is MNHNY and CDR2 is SVGAGI (reference sequence). Trimming took off 7 bases at V and 6 bases at J, with 13 bases between the two ends. There are 13 residues in the CDR3. CDR3 protein: CASTRPSGNEQFF. In nucleotides, the CDR3 is TGTGCCAGCACACGACCCTCTGGCAATGAGCAGTTCTTC.

This clonotype was seen at least ten times. The rearrangement joins TRBV4-1 to TRBJ2-7; possible D gene TRBD2, 6 bases. CDR1 is MGHRA, CDR2 YSYEKL, per germline. The CDR3 runs 14 residues. Trimming took off 4 bases at V and 3 bases at J, with 13 bases between the two ends. The CDR3 here is CASSLGTDNYEQYF. The CDR3 DNA is TGCGCCAGCAGCCTCGGGACTGACAACTACGAGCAGTACTTC.

The chain carries TRBV7-2 and TRBJ1-5; D is uncertain. The V end lost 4 bases, the J end lost 3 bases, and 7 bases lay between the germline ends. Germline CDR1 reads SGHTA; CDR2 reads FQGNSA. This CDR3 is 13 amino acids long. The CDR3 sequence: CASSSGSNQPQHF. The CDR3 coding sequence is TGTGCCAGCAGCTCAGGTTCCAATCAGCCCCAGCATTTT.

The J gene is TRBJ2-7, the V gene TRBV7-2; TRBD1 is a possible D gene (6 bases). Germline V lookup: CDR1 SGHTA, CDR2 FQGNSA. V was clipped by 1 base and J by 5 bases, with 12 bases between them. The CDR3 length is 14 residues. The CDR3 bases are TGTGCCAGCAGCTTAGTAGGGACATTCGACGAGCAGTACTTC. Amino acid sequence: CASSLVGTFDEQYF. Using reference TRBV7-2 and TRBJ2-7 for the parts outside the CDR3, the full variable domain is GAGVSQSPSNKVTEKGKDVELRCDPISGHTALYWYRQSLGQGLEFLIYFQGNSAPDKSGLPSDRFSAERTGGSVSTLTIQRTQQEDSAVYLCASSLVGTFDEQYFGPGTRLTVT.

The chain uses TRBV29-1 and TRBJ1-2; 9 positions agree with TRBD1. The CDR3 is 12 residues long. V lost 7 bases to trimming and J lost 6 bases; unmatched junction nucleotides: 6. Germline loops: CDR1 SQVTM, CDR2 ANQGSEA. The CDR3 spells CSGTDRGDGYTF. CDR3 nucleotide sequence: TGCAGCGGGACCGACAGGGGGGATGGCTACACCTTC.